This TCR beta chain was retrieved from a study of control samples from healthy donors and cancer patients. This clone was recorded only once. The germline gives CDR1 MDHEN, CDR2 SYDVKM. The CDR3 runs 13 residues. Trimming removed 2 bases at V and 2 bases at J, with 6 bases between. Using immunoSEQ multiplex PCR, the repertoire was profiled, and TCRdb retains in-frame clones only, with some absent. The table records some 130,000 clones, 85% to 95% of them present only once. The chain has TRBV28 and TRBJ1-2; D not certain. Sequenced sample: PBMCs. This sequence originates from a man in his forties or fifties with head and neck cancer. CDR3 DNA: TGTGCCAGCAGTTTAAGAAAGAACTATGGCTACACCTTC. Translation gives CASSLRKNYGYTF.